The 18 T cell receptor beta chains listed next were all sequenced from one sample in a study of post-analysis software for immune sequencing data. Notes on the study in general: In patients, TRBV5-6, TRBV5-1 and TRBV20-1 belonged to five TRBV segments found more frequently than in controls.

No antigens are known for them. TCR beta libraries were prepared from cDNA with unique molecular identifiers. TCRdb recomputed calls from the PCR reads with MiXCR, one row per CDR3 protein. This sample has about 540,000 distinct CDR3 sequences, with roughly 34% found just once. Sequenced input: blood. Every receptor here comes from a girl aged 2 to 17 with multiple sclerosis.

The chain recombines TRBV29-1 with TRBJ2-1; maybe TRBD2 (6 bases). The CDR3 has 12 residues. Germline CDR1 reads SQVTM; CDR2 reads ANQGSEA. Trimming took off 4 bases at V and 7 bases at J, with 11 bases between the two ends. CDR3 sequence: CSVVPSENEQFF. DNA for the CDR3: TGCAGCGTTGTTCCTAGCGAGAATGAGCAGTTCTTC.

The rearrangement joins TRBV5-1 to TRBJ2-3; D could derive from TRBD1 or TRBD2 (5 bases each). V was cut by 1 base and J by 0 bases, with 15 bases left in between. This CDR3 has 17 amino acids. Looked up from germline, CDR1 is SGHRS and CDR2 is YFSETQ. CDR3 coding DNA: TGCGCCAGCAGCTTGACGGTGGGGGAGTTTAGCACAGATACGCAGTATTTT. It yields the protein CASSLTVGEFSTDTQYF.

V usage is TRBV20-1 and J usage is TRBJ1-5, with D possibly matching TRBD1 (5 bases). In germline, CDR1 is DFQATT, CDR2 SNEGSKA (reference sequence). V was cut by 6 bases and J by 0 bases, with 15 bases left in between. The CDR3 length is 15 residues. CDR3 nucleotides: TGCAGTGCCAGGTCGCTGACAGATAGCAATCAGCCCCAGCATTTT. Amino acids: CSARSLTDSNQPQHF.

The chain combines TRBV14 with TRBJ1-2; tentative D call: TRBD1 (6 bases). This CDR3 has 16 amino acids. The V gene lost 2 bases and the J gene lost 4 bases, with 17 bases spanning the gap. Germline V gene data show CDR1 as SGHDN and CDR2 as FVKESK. In DNA, the CDR3 is TGTGCCAGCAGCCAAAGAGGGGGTCAGATGGGCTATGGCTACACCTTC. Translation: CASSQRGGQMGYGYTF.

The chain uses TRBV5-4 and TRBJ2-5; D may be TRBD2 (8 bases). Trimming left V 4 bases short and J 4 bases short, with 20 bases between. From germline, CDR1 is SGHNT and CDR2 YYREEE (reference sequence). This CDR3 has 16 residues. The CDR3 loop reads CASSTGDGGAAETQYF. CDR3 in DNA: TGTGCCAGCAGCACAGGGGACGGGGGGGCGGCAGAGACCCAGTACTTC. The whole variable domain, filled in from reference TRBV5-4 and TRBJ2-5, reads ETGVTQSPTHLIKTRGQQVTLRCSSQSGHNTVSWYQQALGQGPQFIFQYYREEENGRGNFPPRFSGLQFPNYSSELNVNALELDDSALYLCASSTGDGGAAETQYFGPGTRLLVL.

This clonotype showed up just a few times. The chain recombines TRBV28 with TRBJ2-1; maybe TRBD2 (7 bases). The CDR3 spans 15 residues. Germline CDR1 MDHEN, CDR2 SYDVKM. Trimming stripped 3 bases from V and 9 bases from J, with 18 bases between. The CDR3 bases are TGTGCCAGCAGTTTTATAAGACGGGGGGCCATTGAGCAGTTCTTC. It is translated as CASSFIRRGAIEQFF.

This chain joins TRBV11-2 and TRBJ2-5; tentatively, D is TRBD1 (5 bases). The CDR3 loop spans 15 amino acids. V lost 1 base and J lost 4, with 13 bases in between. Germline V gene data show CDR1 as SGHAT and CDR2 as FQNNGV. CDR3 nucleotide sequence: TGTGCCAGCAGCTTAGGAAGGACACCCCCAGAGACCCAGTACTTC. Encoded protein: CASSLGRTPPETQYF.

This clonotype was picked up a small number of times. The V and J genes are TRBV12-3 or TRBV12-4 and TRBJ1-2; D might be TRBD1 (5 bases). The germline V and J ends were trimmed by 5 bases and 2 bases, with 12 bases remaining between them. This CDR3 spans 14 amino acids. In DNA form, the CDR3 reads TGTGCCAGCAGTCGTTCGGGGCCGAACTATGGCTACACCTTC. Amino acids: CASSRSGPNYGYTF.

The rearrangement joins TRBV24-1 to TRBJ2-3; D gene unclear. The V and J ends lost 3 bases and 1 base respectively, with 13 bases between them. From germline, CDR1 is KGHDR and CDR2 SFDVKD. This CDR3 region has 16 residues. Here the CDR3 reads CATSDPGQPGTDTQYF. The CDR3, as DNA: TGTGCCACCAGTGATCCTGGGCAGCCAGGCACAGATACGCAGTATTTT.

This clonotype came up many times. The V and J genes are TRBV5-1 and TRBJ1-2, with unresolved D. This CDR3 comprises 15 residues. V lost 0 bases and J 3 bases, leaving 12 bases between the germline ends. Per germline, CDR1 SGHRS and CDR2 YFSETQ. The CDR3 DNA reads as TGCGCCAGCAGCTTGGCGGAGGGATGGGACTATGGCTACACCTTC. Protein: CASSLAEGWDYGYTF. The full variable domain, rest sourced from reference TRBV5-1 and TRBJ1-2, is KAGVTQTPRYLIKTRGQQVTLSCSPISGHRSVSWYQQTPGQGLQFLFEYFSETQRNKGNFPGRFSGRQFSNSRSEMNVSTLELGDSALYLCASSLAEGWDYGYTFGSGTRLTVV.

This clonotype has a handful of counts. V is TRBV11-2 and J is TRBJ1-4, with TRBD1 identical over 12 bases. V lost 5 bases and J lost 6; bases outside the gene matches: 13. Germline-derived CDR1 and CDR2 are SGHAT and FQNNGV. The CDR3 is made up of 18 amino acids. The CDR3 coding sequence is TGTGCCAGCAGCCGGGGACAGGGGGCCCTCCCTGGGCATGAAAAACTGTTTTTT. Translating gives CASSRGQGALPGHEKLFF.

This clonotype was recorded a few times. The chain combines TRBV29-1 with TRBJ2-5; D perhaps matches TRBD1 (5 bases). Germline CDR1 reads SQVTM; CDR2 reads ANQGSEA. The CDR3 is made up of 14 amino acids. With 7 bases removed from V and 5 bases from J, the gap between germline ends came to 20 bases. CDR3 protein: CSGLIQGSEETQYF. CDR3 nucleotides: TGCAGCGGATTAATTCAGGGTTCTGAGGAGACCCAGTACTTC.

This clonotype was seen a handful of times. The V gene is TRBV12-5, the J gene TRBJ2-1; 8 bases agree with TRBD1. V trimming: 3 bases; J trimming: 12 bases; junction bases outside the gene matches: 7. The CDR3 is 13 amino acids. The germline gives CDR1 LGHNT, CDR2 FRNRAP. In DNA form, the CDR3 reads TGTGCTAGTGGTTTCACAGGGGGAGTGGGGCAGTTCTTC. This encodes CASGFTGGVGQFF.

The chain carries TRBV12-3 or TRBV12-4 and TRBJ2-1, with TRBD1 matching 7 bases. The CDR3 runs 17 residues. The J segment lost 3 bases and the V segment lost 0 bases, leaving 8 bases of the junction unmatched. CDR3 protein: CASSLARSRTGYNEQFF. The CDR3 bases are TGTGCCAGCAGTTTAGCGCGGAGTAGGACAGGCTACAATGAGCAGTTCTTC.

This clonotype was seen more than once but under ten times. This rearrangement joins TRBV10-3 to TRBJ2-7; TRBD1 matches at 7 bases. The CDR3 spans 13 residues. After removal of 3 bases from V and 12 bases from J, the junction contained 11 bases not matched to a gene. Germline V gene sequence: CDR1 ENHRY, CDR2 SYGVKD. CDR3 coding DNA: TGTGCCATCAGTGATAGAGGACAGGAAGAAGCGTACTTC. It specifies CAISDRGQEEAYF.

There are a few counts of this clonotype. This rearrangement joins TRBV15 to TRBJ1-1; D unclear. Germline V gene data show CDR1 as LNHNV and CDR2 as YYDKDF (reference sequence). The CDR3 has 15 amino acids. Trimming removed 0 bases at V and 1 base at J, with 9 bases between. The CDR3 spells CATSRERTANTEAFF. The CDR3 DNA follows: TGTGCCACCAGCAGAGAACGGACGGCGAACACTGAAGCTTTCTTT.

The sample holds a few counts of this clonotype. The chain uses TRBV6-2 or TRBV6-3 and TRBJ2-1, with TRBD1 matching over 7 bases. The J call is in doubt because the DNA end fits TRBJ2-7 better. Germline values: CDR1 MNHEY, CDR2 SVGEGT. The CDR3 length is 16 residues. CDR3 nucleotides: TGTGCCAGCAGTTCCCACAGGGGCCCTAACTACAATGAGCAGTACTTC. Its translation is CASSSHRGPNYNEQYF.

This clonotype has only a few counts. The J gene is TRBJ1-6, the V gene TRBV7-3; D is undetermined. V was shortened by 1 base and J by 9 bases, with 13 bases between the two germline ends. This CDR3 contains 15 residues. Per germline, CDR1 SGHTA and CDR2 FQGTGA. The CDR3 bases are TGTGCCAGCAGCTTAATGGGTGGTGGTGGTTCACCCCTCCACTTT. It specifies CASSLMGGGGSPLHF. The whole variable domain, filled in from reference TRBV7-3 and TRBJ1-6, reads GAGVSQTPSNKVTEKGKYVELRCDPISGHTALYWYRQSLGQGPEFLIYFQGTGAADDSGLPNDRFFAVRPEGSVSTLKIQRTERGDSAVYLCASSLMGGGGSPLHFGNGTRLTVT.